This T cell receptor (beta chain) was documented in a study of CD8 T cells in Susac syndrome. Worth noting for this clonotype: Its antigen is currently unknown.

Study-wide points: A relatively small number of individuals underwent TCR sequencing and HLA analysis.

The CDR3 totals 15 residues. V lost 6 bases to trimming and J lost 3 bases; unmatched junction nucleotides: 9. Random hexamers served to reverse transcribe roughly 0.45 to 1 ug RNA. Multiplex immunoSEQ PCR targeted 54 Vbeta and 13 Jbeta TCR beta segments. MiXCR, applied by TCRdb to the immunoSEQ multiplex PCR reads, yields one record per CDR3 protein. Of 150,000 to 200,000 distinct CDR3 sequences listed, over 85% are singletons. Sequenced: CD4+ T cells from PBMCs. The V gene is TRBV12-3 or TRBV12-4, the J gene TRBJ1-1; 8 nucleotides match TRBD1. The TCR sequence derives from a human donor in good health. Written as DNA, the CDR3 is TGTGCCAGCAGACTTAGACAGGGGAGGGACACTGAAGCTTTCTTT. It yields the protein CASRLRQGRDTEAFF.